This T cell receptor beta chain comes out of a study of patients and donors after allogeneic stem cell transplantation. Using its own MiXCR run on the RT-PCR reads, TCRdb lists one record per CDR3 protein. Of about 410,000 distinct CDR3 sequences in the sample, roughly 17% are singletons; the top ten hold less than 8.5%. The specimen sequenced was blood, either unsorted or a sorted T cell fraction (not recorded which). This sequence originates from a human donor who was either an allogeneic HSCT recipient or a stem cell or donor lymphocyte infusion donor (not recorded which). It is not recorded whose cells these are; they may come from a transplant donor.

The CDR3 here is CSVEPARGYTF. DNA for the CDR3: TGCAGCGTTGAGCCAGCCAGGGGCTACACCTTC. This sequence joins TRBV29-1 and TRBJ1-2; D uncertain. This CDR3 spans 11 amino acids. V gave up 3 bases and J gave up 8 bases, with 10 bases separating them. Germline-derived CDR1 and CDR2 are SQVTM and ANQGSEA.